One sample yielded the 8 T cell receptor beta chains listed below, sequenced in a study of T-cell reconstitution after alpha-beta-depleted transplantation in children. A TCRbeta library incorporating unique molecular identifiers was prepared. TCRdb reprocessed the PCR reads with MiXCR, giving one entry per CDR3 protein. In the table there are about 580,000 distinct CDR3 sequences, around 27% of which are singletons. Sequenced material: PBMCs, taken before TCRalphabeta/CD19-depleted stem cell transplant. The receptors originated from a boy under three years old with Wiskott-Aldrich syndrome, due to receive a stem cell transplant.

The CDR3 bases are TGCAGTGCTAGTGGGGCGGGAGGGAGCCAAGAGACCCAGTACTTC. Its translation: CSASGAGGSQETQYF. The rearrangement joins TRBV20-1 to TRBJ2-5; 9 bases match TRBD2. The germline CDR1 and CDR2 sequences are DFQATT and SNEGSKA (reference sequence). The CDR3 runs to 15 residues. J was trimmed by 1 base and V by 3 bases; bases with no gene match: 6.

J is TRBJ1-1 and V is TRBV2; possible D gene TRBD1, 6 bases. CDR3 length: 13 amino acids. The V gene lost 7 bases and the J gene lost 4 bases, with 13 bases spanning the gap. Germline V gene sequence: CDR1 SNHLY, CDR2 FYNNEI. The CDR3 nucleotides read TGTGCCAGCACCTCGGAGGGGGGCACTGAAGCTTTCTTT. It yields the protein CASTSEGGTEAFF.

This clonotype was observed a handful of times. V is TRBV5-1 and J is TRBJ2-2; 8 bases map to TRBD1. J lost 0 bases, V lost 1 base, and 8 bases had no gene match. The CDR3 runs 18 residues. CDR1 SGHRS and CDR2 YFSETQ come from the germline V gene. CDR3 DNA: TGCGCCAGCAGCTTGATGGGACAGGCCTCCGCGAACACCGGGGAGCTGTTTTTT. Protein sequence: CASSLMGQASANTGELFF.

This clonotype was observed a few times. The chain combines TRBV5-5 with TRBJ1-6; D perhaps matches TRBD1 (6 bases). The CDR3 runs 15 residues. In germline, CDR1 is SGHKS, CDR2 YYEKEE (reference sequence). The germline V and J ends were trimmed by 0 bases and 6 bases, with 10 bases remaining between them. DNA of the CDR3: TGTGCCAGCAGCTTGGTACAGGGACCTAATTCACCCCTCCACTTT. It translates to CASSLVQGPNSPLHF.

The V gene is TRBV7-6, the J gene TRBJ2-3, with D tentatively TRBD2 (6 bases). Germline CDR1 is SGHVS and CDR2 is FNYEAQ. Deletions cut 5 bases from V and 0 bases from J, with 21 bases between. The CDR3 covers 18 residues. The CDR3 DNA is TGTGCCAGCAGCCTCATCGCGGGGCGGAGGGGTAGCACAGATACGCAGTATTTT. This gives the protein CASSLIAGRRGSTDTQYF.

The chain couples TRBV12-3 or TRBV12-4 to TRBJ1-4; TRBD1 is a possible D gene (5 bases). The CDR3 has 15 residues. V dropped 5 bases and J dropped 7 bases, with 17 bases sitting between them. As DNA, the CDR3 is TGTGCCAGCAGTCCCCGACGGAGGAGGGGTGAAAAACTGTTTTTT. Amino acid sequence: CASSPRRRRGEKLFF.

The chain links TRBV29-1 to TRBJ1-1; unclear D gene. CDR3 length: 10 residues. Germline-derived CDR1 and CDR2 are SQVTM and ANQGSEA. V lost 6 bases and J 8 bases, leaving 10 bases between the germline ends. CDR3: CSVAGREAFF. The CDR3 DNA reads as TGCAGCGTCGCCGGAAGGGAAGCTTTCTTT.

This clonotype has ten or more counts. V and J are TRBV27 and TRBJ2-1; D is uncertain. V lost 3 bases and J lost 4, with 7 bases in between. The germline V gene has CDR1 MNHEY and CDR2 SMNVEV (reference sequence). This CDR3 spans 13 amino acids. The CDR3 bases are TGTGCCAGCAGTTTGACCCGATACAATGAGCAGTTCTTC. This sequence encodes CASSLTRYNEQFF.